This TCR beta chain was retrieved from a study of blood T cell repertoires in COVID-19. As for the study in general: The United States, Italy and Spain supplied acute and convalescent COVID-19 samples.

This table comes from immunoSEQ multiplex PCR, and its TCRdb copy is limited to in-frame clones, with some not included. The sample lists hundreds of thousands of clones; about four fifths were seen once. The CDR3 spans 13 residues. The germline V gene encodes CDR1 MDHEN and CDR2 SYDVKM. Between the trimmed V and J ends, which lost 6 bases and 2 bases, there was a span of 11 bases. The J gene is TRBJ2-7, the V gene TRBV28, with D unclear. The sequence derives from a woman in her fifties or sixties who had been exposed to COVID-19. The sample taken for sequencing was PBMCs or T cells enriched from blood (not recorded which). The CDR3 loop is CASSHSYAYEQYF. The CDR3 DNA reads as TGTGCCAGCAGCCACAGTTATGCCTACGAGCAGTACTTC.